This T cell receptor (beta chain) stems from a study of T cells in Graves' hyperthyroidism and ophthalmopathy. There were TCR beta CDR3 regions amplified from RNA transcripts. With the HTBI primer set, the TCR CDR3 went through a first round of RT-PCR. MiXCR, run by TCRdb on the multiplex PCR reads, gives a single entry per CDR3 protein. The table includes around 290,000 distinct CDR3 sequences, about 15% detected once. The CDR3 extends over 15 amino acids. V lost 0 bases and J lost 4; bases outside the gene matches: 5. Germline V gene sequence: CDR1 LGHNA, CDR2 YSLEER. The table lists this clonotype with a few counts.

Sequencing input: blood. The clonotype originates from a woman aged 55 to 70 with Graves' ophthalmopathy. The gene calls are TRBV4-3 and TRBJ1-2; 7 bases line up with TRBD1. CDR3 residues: CASSQDQGVGYGYTF. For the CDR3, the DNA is TGCGCCAGCAGCCAAGATCAGGGGGTAGGCTATGGCTACACCTTC.